This is a list of T cell receptor beta chains from one sample in a study of human thymus T cells. This table comes from immunoSEQ multiplex PCR, and its TCRdb copy is limited to in-frame clones, with some not included. The sample has some 130,000 clones; about 93% are singletons. The sample consisted of thymus tissue. These receptors were obtained from a boy younger than two with a congenital heart defect but otherwise immunologically healthy. Each CDR3 is given without its conserved first and last residue. The order of the fields is clone size, J gene, V gene, CDR3 protein. The size of a clone is reported for some rows only, either as once, few or many, or as a class for expanded clones.

few TRBJ1-1 TRBV29-1 SVGTNTEAF
- TRBJ1-6 TRBV5-4 ASSSGPGQGNSPLH
- TRBJ2-7 TRBV11-2 ASSLGGTGGSYEQY
- TRBJ1-5 TRBV28 ASSLSDTRNQPQH
- TRBJ2-1 TRBV28 ASRGYHSYNEQF
- TRBJ1-1 TRBV29-1 SVAGGAGTEAF
- TRBJ1-5 TRBV29-1 SVAEGANQPQH
- TRBJ2-7 TRBV5-1 ASSFNPGQGYEQY
once TRBJ2-3 TRBV29-1 SVGGGGSSTDTQY
- TRBJ2-7 TRBV5-4 ASSVRDPSYEQY
- TRBJ1-6 TRBV28 ASSRTGYPNSPLH
- TRBJ1-6 TRBV9 ASSGEDRASYNSPLH
- TRBJ2-7 TRBV19 ASSTSGTGGYEQY
- TRBJ1-1 TRBV27 ASSQRVGTEAF
- TRBJ2-2 TRBV10-1 ASSPNTGELF
- TRBJ2-2 TRBV4-3 ASSPREGTGELF
- TRBJ2-2 TRBV7-2 ASSFQGANTGELF
- TRBJ2-5 TRBV7-2 ASSLGKARGTKETQY
- TRBJ1-1 TRBV18 ASSRAGTGGADTEAF
- TRBJ2-3 TRBV19 ASTEGSTDTQY
- TRBJ2-7 TRBV21-1 ASSKSRLPAGLSPSYEQY
- TRBJ2-7 TRBV7-2 ASSPHSATSEYEQY
- TRBJ1-2 TRBV4-3 ASSQKERDSGYT
- TRBJ1-1 TRBV2 ASIQGPGTEAF
- TRBJ2-7 TRBV27 ASRTHRVGAHSYEQY
- TRBJ2-1 TRBV6-4 ASSVDRGRVQF
- TRBJ2-2 TRBV7-2 ASSPPHHRGLNTGELF
- TRBJ2-3 TRBV7-8 ASSPGLAGGPSSTDTQY